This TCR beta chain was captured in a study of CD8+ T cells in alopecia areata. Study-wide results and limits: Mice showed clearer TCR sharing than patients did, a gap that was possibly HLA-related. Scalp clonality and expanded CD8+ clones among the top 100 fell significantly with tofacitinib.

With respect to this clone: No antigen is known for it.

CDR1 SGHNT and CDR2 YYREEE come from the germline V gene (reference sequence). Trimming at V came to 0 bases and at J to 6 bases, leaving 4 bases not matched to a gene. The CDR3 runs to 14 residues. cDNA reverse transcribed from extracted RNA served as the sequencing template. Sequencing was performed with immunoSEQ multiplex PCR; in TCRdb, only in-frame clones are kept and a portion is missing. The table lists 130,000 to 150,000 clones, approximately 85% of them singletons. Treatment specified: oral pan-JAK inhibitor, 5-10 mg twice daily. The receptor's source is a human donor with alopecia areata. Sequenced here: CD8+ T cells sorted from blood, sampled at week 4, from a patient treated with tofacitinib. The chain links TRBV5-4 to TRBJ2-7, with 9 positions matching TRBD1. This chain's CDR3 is CASSLGQGGVEQYF. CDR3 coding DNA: TGTGCCAGCAGCTTGGGACAGGGGGGGGTCGAGCAGTACTTC.